Included here is one T cell receptor beta chain sequence, with context. This sample was included in a study of blood T cell repertoires in COVID-19. Germline lookup yields CDR1 SNHLY and CDR2 FYNNEI. V shed 8 bases, J shed 1 base, and the junction held 5 bases outside the gene matches. This CDR3 is built from 14 residues. Assay used: immunoSEQ multiplex PCR; TCRdb lists only in-frame clones, some missing. The repertoire consists of roughly 130,000 clones, with roughly 89% occurring once and the leading ten covering approximately 3.6%. This chain uses TRBV2 with TRBJ2-7; TRBD1 agrees at 10 bases. Material: PBMCs or T cells enriched from blood (not recorded which). The clonotype was recovered from a woman younger than 45 who had recovered from COVID-19. The chain's CDR3 is CASERTGGSYEQYF. The CDR3, as DNA: TGTGCCAGCGAAAGGACAGGGGGGTCCTACGAGCAGTACTTC.